By share of the sample, the clone carrying this TCR beta chain is medium-sized. As yet, its antigen is unknown. Germline CDR1 MNHEY, CDR2 SVGAGI. J was trimmed by 9 bases and V by 6 bases; bases with no gene match: 8. There are 13 residues in the CDR3. The data were taken from a study of immune evolution from preneoplasia to lung adenocarcinoma. The study, taken as a whole, reports: Top clone frequencies peaked in normal lung, apparently declining through invasive adenocarcinoma. Later-stage lesions seemingly showed higher T cell density and diversity than normal lung.

The table came from immunoSEQ multiplex PCR; TCRdb's copy has only in-frame clones and leaves some out. The sample lists around 4,700 clones; around 77% were seen once. The sample comprised FFPE minimally invasive lung adenocarcinoma tissue. This clonotype was obtained from a person aged 55-80 years with lung adenocarcinoma. This chain links TRBV6-5 with TRBJ2-1; 7 positions agree with TRBD2. The CDR3 reads CASRPGRGSEQFF. As DNA, the CDR3 is TGTGCCAGCAGACCCGGGCGCGGGAGTGAGCAGTTCTTC.